The 27 T cell receptor beta chains below all came from one sample that was sequenced in a study of blood T cells in healthy people across ages. Through a sample-barcoded 5' primer and a J-beta primer mix, a second PCR was run for roughly 7 to 11 cycles. TCRdb recomputed calls from the 5' RACE reads with MiXCR, one row per CDR3 protein. The sample includes a few hundred thousand distinct CDR3 sequences, roughly a quarter of them seen just once. These same records also appear under a second study, on T cells of mothers and their children.

Material: blood. These receptors all come from a boy aged 2 to 9 in good health.

The rearrangement uses TRBV20-1 and TRBJ1-2, with 7 bases matching TRBD1. J gave up 4 bases and V 6 bases, and 8 bases lay outside the gene matches. Per germline, CDR1 DFQATT and CDR2 SNEGSKA (reference sequence). CDR3 length: 13 residues. The CDR3 sequence: CSARRQGGYGYTF. DNA of the CDR3: TGCAGTGCCCGTCGACAGGGCGGCTATGGCTACACCTTC.

This clonotype has more than one count but fewer than ten. This chain connects TRBV6-5 to TRBJ2-5; D gene unclear. The J call may not be correct, given that the DNA end is closer to TRBJ2-7. The V gene's germline CDR1 is MNHEY and CDR2 SVGAGI. The CDR3 length is 16 residues. CDR3 DNA sequence: TGTGCCAGCAGTTCTACCCCGGCGCACGCTGCCTACGAGCAGTACTTC. This codes for CASSSTPAHAAYEQYF.

J is TRBJ2-5 and V is TRBV7-9, with D tentatively TRBD2 (5 bases). This CDR3 has 14 amino acids. Germline assignment: CDR1 SEHNR and CDR2 FQNEAQ (reference sequence). Trimming shortened V by 4 bases and J by 0 bases, and 9 bases separated the two germline ends. CDR3 region: CASSWSGDQETQYF. CDR3 nucleotide sequence: TGTGCCAGCAGCTGGTCCGGGGACCAAGAGACCCAGTACTTC. The variable domain in full, completed from reference TRBV7-9 and TRBJ2-5, reads DTGVSQNPRHKITKRGQNVTFRCDPISEHNRLYWYRQTLGQGPEFLTYFQNEAQLEKSRLLSDRFSAERPKGSFSTLEIQRTEQGDSAMYLCASSWSGDQETQYFGPGTRLLVL.

This clonotype turned up a few times. The CDR3 DNA reads as TGTGCCAGCAGTTTACAGCGCTACGAGCAGTACTTC. As protein: CASSLQRYEQYF. V gene TRBV12-3 or TRBV12-4 combines with J gene TRBJ2-5; no definite D call. With the DNA end fitting TRBJ2-7 better, the J assignment may be wrong. The CDR3 consists of 12 residues.

The chain has TRBV18 and TRBJ2-7, with D possibly TRBD2 on 6 matching bases. The DNA end lines up better with TRBJ2-5; the J call may be wrong. This CDR3 spans 15 amino acids. The V gene's germline CDR1 is KGHSH and CDR2 LQKENI. Written as DNA, the CDR3 is TGTGCCAGCTCACTCACGTCCGGAGGGGAGGAGACCCAGTACTTC. It codes for CASSLTSGGEETQYF.

The chain uses TRBV20-1 and TRBJ2-5; D not certain. The J call may be incorrect, as the DNA end agrees better with TRBJ2-1. The germline V gene has CDR1 DFQATT and CDR2 SNEGSKA (reference sequence). The CDR3 length is 14 residues. The CDR3 region has the DNA TGCAGTGCTAGAGCGCCACTGTCACCCAATGAGCAGTTCTTC. Translation gives CSARAPLSPNEQFF.

The chain combines TRBV5-5 with TRBJ1-5; D is possibly TRBD1 (5 bases). Germline loops: CDR1 SGHKS, CDR2 YYEKEE (reference sequence). The CDR3 runs to 16 residues. Trimming shortened V by 3 bases and J by 1 base, and 14 bases separated the two germline ends. CDR3 sequence reads: CASSWDRDLSNQPQHF. CDR3 DNA: TGTGCCAGCAGCTGGGACCGGGACCTAAGCAATCAGCCCCAGCATTTT.

This clonotype showed up many times. This chain connects TRBV7-8 to TRBJ2-3, with no clear D. Per the germline V gene, CDR1 is SGHVS and CDR2 is FQNEAQ. The V and J ends lost 5 bases and 4 bases respectively, with 19 bases between them. This CDR3 spans 16 amino acids. In nucleotides, the CDR3 is TGTGCCAGCAGCCGGCCTGGCGAGATGATGGCAGATACGCAGTATTTT. It yields the protein CASSRPGEMMADTQYF.

With regard to this clonotype: The junction shows a germline mismatch at one end, possibly a read error. The J gene is TRBJ1-1, the V gene TRBV6-2 or TRBV6-3, with a possible D match to TRBD1 (5 bases). Germline CDR1 is MNHEY and CDR2 is SVGEGT. The CDR3 contains 14 residues. In DNA, the CDR3 is TGTGCCGGCAGTGTACTGACAGTGAACACTGAAGCTTTCTTT. Translated: CAGSVLTVNTEAFF.

This clonotype was observed a few times. The rearrangement uses TRBV7-9 and TRBJ2-3; unclear D gene. In germline, CDR1 is SEHNR, CDR2 FQNEAQ (reference sequence). V gave up 5 bases and J gave up 4 bases, with 16 bases separating them. The length of the CDR3 is 15 residues. This CDR3 is CASSIKVGRADTQYF. CDR3 DNA sequence: TGTGCCAGCAGCATTAAAGTGGGTCGGGCAGATACGCAGTATTTT.

The chain is built from TRBV20-1 and TRBJ2-7, with 8 bases matching TRBD2. Trimming at V came to 1 base and at J to 2 bases, leaving 10 bases not matched to a gene. The length of the CDR3 is 16 residues. The germline CDR1 and CDR2 sequences are DFQATT and SNEGSKA (reference sequence). CDR3 sequence: CSARVAVTSGTYEQYF. CDR3 in DNA: TGCAGTGCTAGAGTGGCAGTTACTAGCGGTACCTACGAGCAGTACTTC.

This sequence joins TRBV7-9 and TRBJ2-1, with D possibly TRBD2 on 6 matching bases. Germline CDR1 and CDR2: SEHNR and FQNEAQ (reference sequence). Trimming cost V 2 bases and J 0 bases, with 11 bases left between them. The CDR3 runs 16 residues. CDR3 sequence: CASSLTSPSSYNEQFF. The CDR3 DNA is TGTGCCAGCAGCTTAACTAGCCCTAGCTCCTACAATGAGCAGTTCTTC.

About this clonotype itself: The junction differs from germline at one of its ends, possibly a read error. The chain links TRBV12-3 or TRBV12-4 to TRBJ2-3; D may be TRBD1 or TRBD2 (5 bases each). This CDR3 has 16 amino acids. CDR3 DNA: TGTGCCGGCAGCCCTTGGGGGAACCCTAGCACAGATACGCAGTATTTT. Protein: CAGSPWGNPSTDTQYF.

J is TRBJ2-1 and V is TRBV5-1; 11 bases are a match to TRBD2. The CDR3 is made up of 17 amino acids. Germline lookup yields CDR1 SGHRS and CDR2 YFSETQ. Germline trimming cut 4 bases from V and 3 bases from J; bases unmatched to any gene: 9. CDR3 loop: CASSGGGTSGIYNEQFF. In nucleotides, the CDR3 is TGCGCCAGCAGCGGGGGGGGGACTAGCGGAATCTACAATGAGCAGTTCTTC.

The chain uses TRBV28 and TRBJ2-3; TRBD1 is a possible D gene (5 bases). The CDR3 sequence is 16 residues long. Germline V gene lookup returns CDR1 MDHEN and CDR2 SYDVKM. V lost 6 bases to trimming and J lost 0 bases, with 16 bases between them. This chain's CDR3 is CASSPIMQGSTDTQYF. DNA of the CDR3: TGTGCCAGCAGCCCCATTATGCAGGGCAGCACAGATACGCAGTATTTT.

This sequence joins TRBV12-3 or TRBV12-4 and TRBJ2-7, with D hard to call. Near its end, the DNA agrees better with TRBJ2-1, so the J call may be wrong. This CDR3 is built from 12 residues. CDR3 in DNA: TGTGCCAGCAGTTTCTACAGCCATGAGCAGTTCTTC. Translated: CASSFYSHEQFF.

This clonotype was observed a handful of times. The chain combines TRBV6-5 with TRBJ2-7; D gene ambiguous. The CDR3 extends over 15 amino acids. The germline CDR1 and CDR2 sequences are MNHEY and SVGAGI. V gave up 2 bases and J gave up 2 bases, with 13 bases separating them. In DNA, the CDR3 is TGTGCCAGCAGTTACATGGCAGCCCAAGCCTACGAGCAGTACTTC. Translating it yields CASSYMAAQAYEQYF.

This clonotype was observed a few times. CDR3 residues: CATGLAGPGMVGELFF. The CDR3 DNA sequence: TGTGCCACGGGACTAGCGGGGCCGGGAATGGTAGGGGAGCTGTTTTTT. The chain recombines TRBV10-3 with TRBJ2-2; 13 positions match TRBD2. This CDR3 spans 16 amino acids. The V and J ends lost 10 bases and 8 bases, in that order; junction bases with no gene match: 13. Germline CDR1 reads ENHRY; CDR2 reads SYGVKD.

This clonotype occurred a few times. The junction and the germline gene differ at one end; a read error may be behind it. The chain employs TRBV19 and TRBJ2-2; 7 bases are a match to TRBD1. Germline V gene lookup returns CDR1 LNHDA and CDR2 SQIVND (reference sequence). This CDR3 contains 13 residues. For the CDR3, the DNA is TGTGCCAGTAGACAGGGGCGCGCCGGGGAGTTGTTTTTT. Translated: CASRQGRAGELFF.

The chain is built from TRBV27 and TRBJ2-3; TRBD2 is a possible D gene (6 bases). Germline assignment: CDR1 MNHEY and CDR2 SMNVEV (reference sequence). The CDR3 extends over 16 amino acids. The germline V and J ends were trimmed by 5 bases and 2 bases, with 17 bases remaining between them. The DNA of the CDR3 is TGTGCCAGCAGTCGCCTAAGTAGCGGCTTCACAGATACGCAGTATTTT. Protein: CASSRLSSGFTDTQYF.

This clonotype came up a few times. This chain connects TRBV5-1 to TRBJ2-5, with D possibly being TRBD1 or TRBD2 (5 bases each). The J call may be in error: the DNA end matches TRBJ2-7 better. The CDR3 has 13 residues. Per germline, CDR1 SGHRS and CDR2 YFSETQ. Written as DNA, the CDR3 is TGCGCCAGCAGCTCCGGGACCCGCGACGAGCAGTACTTC. Its translation is CASSSGTRDEQYF.

This clonotype was found a few times. The CDR3 is CASSSPLRERNEQFF. Written as DNA, the CDR3 is TGTGCCAGCAGCTCACCCCTTAGGGAGAGAAATGAGCAGTTCTTC. The J gene is TRBJ2-5, the V gene TRBV7-6, with a weak D call TRBD2 (5 bases). The J call may be mistaken, given a closer DNA end match to TRBJ2-1. This CDR3 region has 15 residues. The germline CDR1 and CDR2 sequences are SGHVS and FNYEAQ.

This clonotype showed up just a few times. The chain is built from TRBV20-1 and TRBJ2-7; perhaps TRBD2 as D (6 bases). Trimming took 6 bases from V and 1 from J, leaving 22 bases between them. Germline CDR1 reads DFQATT; CDR2 reads SNEGSKA (reference sequence). This CDR3 comprises 16 residues. The CDR3 sequence is CSAPREVGDFSYEQYF. DNA for the CDR3: TGCAGTGCCCCTCGAGAGGTCGGGGACTTTTCCTACGAGCAGTACTTC.

This clonotype was detected only a few times. The chain uses TRBV27 and TRBJ2-3; tentatively, D is TRBD2 (5 bases). This CDR3 is built from 14 residues. V was shortened by 3 bases and J by 6 bases, with 13 bases between the two germline ends. Germline CDR1 reads MNHEY; CDR2 reads SMNVEV (reference sequence). The CDR3 DNA is TGTGCCAGCAGTTTCGAGGGCCTCAGGGATACGCAGTATTTT. Encoded protein: CASSFEGLRDTQYF.

Worth noting for this clonotype: The junction and the germline gene differ at one end; a read error may be behind it. The CDR3 DNA reads as TGTGTCAGCAGCTCCCTCGACCCTGGAAACACCATATATTTT. Amino acid sequence: CVSSSLDPGNTIYF. The V and J genes are TRBV13 and TRBJ1-3; no reliable D call. The CDR3 covers 14 residues. Germline assignment: CDR1 PRHDT and CDR2 FYEKMQ (reference sequence). The variable domain in full, completed from reference TRBV13 and TRBJ1-3, reads AAGVIQSPRHLIKEKRETATLKCYPIPRHDTVYWYQQGPGQDPQFLISFYEKMQSDKGSIPDRFSAQQFSDYHSELNMSSLELGDSALYFCVSSSLDPGNTIYFGEGSWLTVV.

In the case of this clonotype: No conserved phenylalanine or tryptophan ends this CDR3, so it is likely a read error. V gene TRBV29-1 combines with J gene TRBJ2-7; tentatively, D is TRBD1 (5 bases). The J call is doubtful: the DNA matches TRBJ2-1 better. This CDR3 is 15 amino acids long. CDR1 and CDR2 from the germline V gene are SQVTM and ANQGSEA. This CDR3 is CSVVQGRQGKDEQFL. CDR3 coding DNA: TGCAGCGTTGTACAAGGCAGGCAGGGCAAAGATGAGCAGTTCCTC.

This sequence joins TRBV12-3 or TRBV12-4 and TRBJ2-6, with 11 nucleotides matching TRBD2. The CDR3 contains 18 residues. The junction had 7 bases not matched to a gene; V was cut back by 6 bases and J by 0 bases. CDR3 sequence reads: CASRPGLAGGSGANVLTF. The DNA for the CDR3 is TGTGCCAGCAGGCCCGGACTAGCGGGCGGCTCTGGGGCCAACGTCCTGACTTTC.